The 26 T cell receptor beta chains below all came from one sample that was sequenced in a study of Tregs in tolerant kidney transplant recipients. Recipients received nonmyeloablative bone marrow transplants from related graft donors, with transient mixed chimerism. The assay was immunoSEQ multiplex PCR, and TCRdb's table has in-frame clones only and misses some. The listing records about 23,000 clones. This sample comprised CD4+ T cells from blood (PBMCs), obtained 6 months after the transplant. Source of these receptors: a human patient who received a combined kidney and bone marrow transplant. Some T cells may originate from the graft donor.

Points on this clone: Coverage ceases 3 residues before the CDR3 finishes, and the germline J gene fills in the end. The chain uses TRBV5-1 and TRBJ2-1; 9 bases fit TRBD1. V gave up 0 bases and J gave up 6 bases; unmatched junction bases: 4. Per germline, CDR1 SGHRS and CDR2 YFSETQ. The CDR3 sequence is 15 residues long. CDR3 DNA, as far as it was read: TGCGCCAGCAGCTTGGGGGACAGGGTTGTCAATGAG. The encoded protein is CASSLGDRVVNE. Given in full, the CDR3 is CASSLGDRVVNEQFF.

Notes on this clone: The missing CDR3 end, 3 residues past where the read stops, is filled in from the germline J gene. This chain links TRBV7-9 with TRBJ2-1; 9 nucleotides align to TRBD1. Germline V gene sequence: CDR1 SEHNR, CDR2 FQNEAQ (reference sequence). The CDR3 runs to 14 residues. With V trimmed by 5 bases and J by 7 bases, 6 bases remained unmatched. The CDR3 DNA, read in part, is TGTGCCAGCAGCCCGGGGGACAGGGTGAATGAG. Its translation: CASSPGDRVNE. The whole CDR3 region reads CASSPGDRVNEQFF. Full variable domain (rest looked up from reference TRBV7-9 and TRBJ2-1): DTGVSQNPRHKITKRGQNVTFRCDPISEHNRLYWYRQTLGQGPEFLTYFQNEAQLEKSRLLSDRFSAERPKGSFSTLEIQRTEQGDSAMYLCASSPGDRVNEQFFGPGTRLTVL.

To note about this clone: The read ends 3 residues before the CDR3 terminus; that terminus is restored from the germline J gene. The chain joins TRBV6-2 or TRBV6-3 to TRBJ1-5; possible D gene TRBD1, 6 bases. There are 16 residues in the CDR3. Per the germline V gene, CDR1 is MNHEY and CDR2 is SVGEGT. With 6 bases removed from V and 1 base from J, the gap between germline ends came to 16 bases. The sequenced CDR3 bases are TGTGCCAGCAGCGACCCCCGACAGGTCAGCAATCAGCCC. Translated: CASSDPRQVSNQP. The CDR3 as a whole reads CASSDPRQVSNQPQHF.

With regard to this clone: The read stops 3 residues short of the end of the CDR3; the missing end is completed from the germline J gene. Other DNA sequences in the sample encode the same CDR3. This chain links TRBV6-2 or TRBV6-3 with TRBJ2-3; 7 bases are a match to TRBD2. In germline, CDR1 is MNHEY, CDR2 SVGEGT. CDR3 length equals 13 residues. CDR3 amino acids: CASRSGNGGTQYF. The CDR3 bases that were read are TGTGCCAGCAGAAGCGGGAACGGAGGCACG.

With respect to this clone: The read comes to an end 3 residues before the CDR3 does, leaving the germline J gene to fill in the end. This chain links TRBV20-1 with TRBJ2-5; TRBD1 matches at 9 bases. The CDR3 totals 13 residues. Trimming took 6 bases from V and 5 from J; bases not matched to a gene: 7. Germline values: CDR1 DFQATT, CDR2 SNEGSKA (reference sequence). The CDR3 here is CSAKTGGWETQYF. The sequenced CDR3 bases are TGCAGTGCCAAGACAGGGGGTTGGGAGACC.

Regarding this clone: The read ends 3 residues shy of where the CDR3 ends; the end is completed using the germline J gene. The chain recombines TRBV6-2 or TRBV6-3 with TRBJ2-2; weak D call: TRBD1 (6 bases). Trimming took off 3 bases at V and 7 bases at J, with 9 bases between the two ends. The CDR3 totals 13 residues. CDR1 MNHEY and CDR2 SVGEGT come from the germline V gene. The sequenced part of the CDR3 DNA is TGTGCCAGCAGTTATAAAGGGGGCGGGGAG. It yields the protein CASSYKGGGE. The entire CDR3 protein is CASSYKGGGELFF.

With respect to this clone: The missing CDR3 end, 3 residues past where the read stops, is filled in from the germline J gene. The genes are TRBV2 and TRBJ2-1; 11 bases match TRBD2. The ends lost 5 bases at V and 5 bases at J; junction bases unmatched: 11. The CDR3 length is 17 residues. Germline V CDR1 and CDR2: SNHLY, FYNNEI. CDR3 DNA, as far as it was read: TGTGCCAGCAGTTATAGGGTAGCGGGGGGGAAAAACAATGAG. Translation: CASSYRVAGGKNNE. From start to end, the CDR3 is CASSYRVAGGKNNEQFF. The complete variable domain, with remaining parts taken from reference TRBV2 and TRBJ2-1, reads EPEVTQTPSHQVTQMGQEVILRCVPISNHLYFYWYRQILGQKVEFLVSFYNNEISEKSEIFDDQFSVERPDGSNFTLKIRSTKLEDSAMYFCASSYRVAGGKNNEQFFGPGTRLTVL.

As regards this clone: The sequenced fragment ends 3 residues before the CDR3 boundary, so the rest is inferred from the germline J gene. The chain employs TRBV7-9 and TRBJ2-7; D possibly corresponds to TRBD1 (5 bases). CDR3 size: 13 residues. Trimming shortened V by 5 bases and J by 5 bases, and 13 bases separated the two germline ends. Germline-derived CDR1 and CDR2 are SEHNR and FQNEAQ (reference sequence). The CDR3 sequence is CASSPGVGDEQYF. The DNA read from the CDR3 is TGTGCCAGCAGCCCCGGAGTAGGGGACGAG.

As regards this clone: Coverage ceases 3 residues before the CDR3 finishes, and the germline J gene fills in the end. V is TRBV20-1 and J is TRBJ2-2; TRBD2 agrees at 8 bases. Germline-derived CDR1 and CDR2 are DFQATT and SNEGSKA (reference sequence). V gave up 6 bases and J gave up 4 bases; unmatched junction bases: 7. This CDR3 comprises 14 residues. Incomplete CDR3 DNA: TGCAGTGCCCCCCCCAGCGGGAGCACCGGGGAG. It translates to CSAPPSGSTGE. The CDR3 in its entirety is CSAPPSGSTGELFF.

CDR3 DNA, as far as it was read: TGCAGCGTTGTGGGACAGCGCCCCTACGAG. It codes for CSVVGQRPYE. The CDR3 as a whole reads CSVVGQRPYEQYF. The chain employs TRBV29-1 and TRBJ2-7, with 7 bases identical to TRBD1. The read ends 3 residues before the CDR3 terminus; that terminus is restored from the germline J gene. Germline trimming cut 4 bases from V and 2 bases from J; bases unmatched to any gene: 5. Germline V CDR1 and CDR2: SQVTM, ANQGSEA. This CDR3 comprises 13 residues.

Of note for this clone: The CDR3 end lies 3 residues beyond the end of the read and is filled in from the germline J gene. J is TRBJ1-2 and V is TRBV19, with 7 bases lining up with TRBD1. Germline V gene sequence: CDR1 LNHDA, CDR2 SQIVND (reference sequence). CDR3 length: 12 residues. V dropped 9 bases and J dropped 5; count of bases not matched to a gene: 6. Partial CDR3 DNA: TGTGCCAGCAGGGACAGAAAGTATGGC. Translated, it gives CASRDRKYG. The CDR3 in full is CASRDRKYGYTF.

About this clone itself: The read ends 3 residues shy of where the CDR3 ends; the end is completed using the germline J gene. This chain connects TRBV10-2 to TRBJ1-4, with D possibly TRBD1 on 6 matching bases. V lost 7 bases to trimming and J lost 5 bases, with 11 bases between them. The CDR3 has 13 amino acids. In germline, CDR1 is WSHSY, CDR2 SAAADI. The CDR3 DNA, read in part, is TGCGCCAGCAAAAGACAGGTCAATGAAAAA. As protein: CASKRQVNEK. The CDR3 in its entirety is CASKRQVNEKLFF.

Worth noting for this clone: The read halts 3 residues ahead of the CDR3 end, with the missing end drawn from the germline J gene. The chain couples TRBV20-1 to TRBJ1-2; no clear D. Per the germline V gene, CDR1 is DFQATT and CDR2 is SNEGSKA (reference sequence). The V end lost 1 base, the J end lost 1 base, and 13 bases lay between the germline ends. The CDR3 covers 15 residues. The CDR3 here is CSARVFNADNYGYTF. The CDR3 bases that were read are TGCAGTGCTAGAGTTTTTAATGCAGATAACTATGGC.

Details on this clone: The observed sequence ends 3 residues before the CDR3 terminus, with the missing tail filled in from the germline J gene. This chain connects TRBV6-2 or TRBV6-3 to TRBJ2-1, with 10 bases fitting TRBD2. Trimming took 7 bases from V and 4 from J; bases not matched to a gene: 13. This CDR3 is 17 amino acids long. Germline V gives CDR1 MNHEY, CDR2 SVGEGT. The sequenced part of the CDR3 DNA is TGTGCCAGCACCCTCATGGCCCTAGCGGGGGATTACAATGAG. This codes for CASTLMALAGDYNE. The full CDR3 is CASTLMALAGDYNEQFF.

In regard to this clone: The CDR3 end falls 3 residues outside the read, so it is completed with the germline J gene. The chain couples TRBV11-2 to TRBJ2-1; D not resolved. Germline V gene lookup returns CDR1 SGHAT and CDR2 FQNNGV. CDR3 length: 14 amino acids. V lost 1 base, J lost 8 bases, and 12 bases lay in between. The CDR3 sequence: CASSLAGRRDEQFF. CDR3 DNA, as far as it was read: TGTGCCAGCAGCTTAGCAGGCCGCCGAGATGAG.

In the case of this clone: Read data end 3 residues before the CDR3 end; the end is taken from the germline J gene. This chain connects TRBV7-2 to TRBJ2-7, with 9 bases that match TRBD2. This CDR3 has 13 amino acids. CDR1 is SGHTA and CDR2 is FQGNSA in the germline V gene. Losses at the gene ends were 6 bases for V and 4 bases for J; bases not matched to a gene: 4. The CDR3 DNA, read in part, is TGTGCCAGCAGGGATGCGGGGGGGTACGAG. Its translation: CASRDAGGYE. In full, the CDR3 reads CASRDAGGYEQYF.

About this clone itself: The read falls 3 residues short of the CDR3 end, and the missing part is taken from the germline J gene. This rearrangement joins TRBV7-2 to TRBJ1-1; D not certain. The germline gives CDR1 SGHTA, CDR2 FQGNSA. The CDR3 length is 15 residues. V lost 8 bases to trimming and J lost 1 base, with 17 bases between them. The CDR3 sequence: CASSQSLLANTEAFF. The sequenced part of the CDR3 DNA is TGTGCCAGCTCTCAATCTCTCCTAGCGAACACTGAA.

Regarding this clone: The read ends 3 residues early relative to the CDR3; the germline J gene fills the gap. This chain connects TRBV19 to TRBJ2-4; 10 nucleotides line up with TRBD2. Germline V gene sequence: CDR1 LNHDA, CDR2 SQIVND (reference sequence). Unmatched junction bases numbered 15, after V lost 6 bases and J lost 1 base. The length of the CDR3 is 19 residues. This chain's CDR3 is CASSPLPSGSVKAKNIQYF. The part of the CDR3 DNA that was read is TGTGCCAGTAGCCCCTTGCCTAGCGGGAGTGTAAAGGCCAAAAACATT.

Regarding this clone: Read sequence stops 3 residues before the CDR3 end, and the germline J gene provides the missing end. V gene TRBV5-6 combines with J gene TRBJ2-7; 10 nucleotides match TRBD1. Per the germline V gene, CDR1 is SGHDT and CDR2 is YYEEEE. The length of the CDR3 is 14 residues. The V segment lost 4 bases and the J segment 2 bases; nucleotides outside the gene matches: 3. CDR3 DNA, as far as it was read: TGTGCCAGCAGCCGAGGGACAGGGGCCTACGAG. Amino acids: CASSRGTGAYE. The entire CDR3 reads CASSRGTGAYEQYF.

About this clone itself: Read sequence stops 3 residues before the CDR3 end, and the germline J gene provides the missing end. V is TRBV6-2 or TRBV6-3 and J is TRBJ2-3; D call uncertain. Per the germline V gene, CDR1 is MNHEY and CDR2 is SVGEGT. There are 13 residues in the CDR3. Here the CDR3 reads CASSREERGAQYF. Partial CDR3 DNA: TGTGCCAGCAGCCGAGAGGAGCGCGGAGCG.

With regard to this clone: The read halts 3 residues ahead of the CDR3 end, with the missing end drawn from the germline J gene. The rearrangement joins TRBV2 to TRBJ1-1; the match to TRBD1 covers 7 bases. From germline, CDR1 is SNHLY and CDR2 FYNNEI. Trimming removed 5 bases from V and 5 bases from J; junction bases left unmatched: 5. The CDR3 runs to 13 residues. The CDR3 DNA, read in part, is TGTGCCAGCAGTAGCAGGGGGTGGACTGAA. Translation gives CASSSRGWTE. The full CDR3 sequence reads CASSSRGWTEAFF. The full variable domain, its missing parts supplied by reference TRBV2 and TRBJ1-1, is EPEVTQTPSHQVTQMGQEVILRCVPISNHLYFYWYRQILGQKVEFLVSFYNNEISEKSEIFDDQFSVERPDGSNFTLKIRSTKLEDSAMYFCASSSRGWTEAFFGQGTRLTVV.

Points on this clone: Read sequence stops 3 residues before the CDR3 end, and the germline J gene provides the missing end. The gene calls are TRBV28 and TRBJ1-6; D is uncertain. Between the trimmed V and J ends, which lost 3 bases and 7 bases, there was a span of 13 bases. CDR1 MDHEN and CDR2 SYDVKM come from the germline V gene. The CDR3 loop spans 15 amino acids. CDR3 bases read: TGTGCCAGCAGTTTGGGTGGTGCTAGAAATTCACCC. It yields the protein CASSLGGARNSP. The complete CDR3 protein is CASSLGGARNSPLHF. Together with reference TRBV28 and TRBJ1-6, the CDR3 gives the full variable domain: DVKVTQSSRYLVKRTGEKVFLECVQDMDHENMFWYRQDPGLGLRLIYFSYDVKMKEKGDIPEGYSVSREKKERFSLILESASTNQTSMYLCASSLGGARNSPLHFGNGTRLTVT.

For this clone: The read halts 3 residues ahead of the CDR3 end, with the missing end drawn from the germline J gene. The chain carries TRBV18 and TRBJ2-2, with TRBD2 matching 8 bases. There are 14 residues in the CDR3. Germline trimming cut 1 base from V and 6 bases from J; bases unmatched to any gene: 1. Germline loops: CDR1 KGHSH, CDR2 LQKENI. The DNA read from the CDR3 is TGTGCCAGCTCACCACAGCGGGGGTCCGGGGAG. Residues: CASSPQRGSGE. From start to end, the CDR3 is CASSPQRGSGELFF.

To note about this clone: The read ends 3 residues early relative to the CDR3; the germline J gene fills the gap. The rearrangement uses TRBV11-2 and TRBJ1-5; TRBD1 might be the D (5 bases). V lost 0 bases, J lost 5 bases, and 11 bases lay in between. This CDR3 spans 15 amino acids. The V gene's germline CDR1 is SGHAT and CDR2 FQNNGV. The sequenced part of the CDR3 DNA is TGTGCCAGCAGCTTAGAAGGCAGGGCCGATCAGCCC. Encoded protein: CASSLEGRADQP. In full, the CDR3 reads CASSLEGRADQPQHF.

Comments on this clone: The observed sequence ends 3 residues before the CDR3 terminus, with the missing tail filled in from the germline J gene. The V call is TRBV28, the J call TRBJ1-1; 7 bases are a match to TRBD1. In germline, CDR1 is MDHEN, CDR2 SYDVKM. The CDR3 consists of 14 residues. The covered CDR3 bases are TGTGCCAGCAGTAACCTAGAGGGGGCGATGGAA. Its translation is CASSNLEGAME. The whole CDR3 sequence is CASSNLEGAMEAFF.

Comment on this clone: The CDR3 end lies 3 residues beyond the end of the read and is filled in from the germline J gene. This chain links TRBV11-2 with TRBJ1-2, with D possibly TRBD1 on 6 matching bases. The CDR3 extends over 14 amino acids. Germline V CDR1 and CDR2: SGHAT, FQNNGV. Trimming shortened V by 5 bases and J by 1 base, and 11 bases separated the two germline ends. The CDR3 is CASSPDRSNYGYTF. Partial CDR3 DNA: TGTGCCAGCAGCCCAGACAGGAGTAACTATGGC.